The 30 T cell receptor beta chains reported below all come from one sample, sequenced in a study of T cell responses to AZD1222 COVID-19 vaccine. Method: immunoSEQ multiplex PCR; TCRdb's copy keeps in-frame clones and lacks some. The table includes roughly 160,000 clones, more than 75% detected once. The sample was peripheral blood, taken 28 days after the second AZD1222 dose. The receptors come from an adult who received the AZD1222 COVID-19 vaccine.

V is TRBV6-4 and J is TRBJ2-2, with 10 bases aligning to TRBD1. CDR3 length: 18 amino acids. Germline CDR1 is MRHNA and CDR2 is SNTAGT. Unmatched junction bases numbered 12, after V lost 4 bases and J lost 4 bases. The CDR3 loop is CASSAGSGDRGATGELFF. In nucleotides, the CDR3 is TGTGCCAGCAGTGCAGGAAGTGGGGACAGGGGAGCCACCGGGGAGCTGTTTTTT.

The chain links TRBV7-9 to TRBJ1-5; tentative D call: TRBD1 (5 bases). The V gene lost 3 bases and the J gene lost 4 bases, with 16 bases spanning the gap. The CDR3 length is 16 residues. The germline CDR1 and CDR2 sequences are SEHNR and FQNEAQ (reference sequence). The CDR3 region is CASSFSKGLPNQPQHF. The CDR3 region has the DNA TGTGCCAGCAGCTTTTCCAAGGGACTTCCAAATCAGCCCCAGCATTTT.

The rearrangement links TRBV6-5 to TRBJ2-7, with 7 nucleotides matching TRBD1. The length of the CDR3 is 14 residues. V gave up 5 bases and J gave up 0 bases; unmatched junction bases: 4. Germline CDR1 reads MNHEY; CDR2 reads SVGAGI. CDR3 amino acids: CASSPTGISYEQYF. DNA of the CDR3: TGTGCCAGCAGTCCGACAGGGATCTCCTACGAGCAGTACTTC.

V usage is TRBV5-1 and J usage is TRBJ2-2; D possibly corresponds to TRBD1 (6 bases). V was shortened by 0 bases and J by 7 bases, with 10 bases between the two germline ends. CDR1 SGHRS and CDR2 YFSETQ come from the germline V gene. The CDR3 has 14 amino acids. CDR3 protein: CASSLAGDDGELFF. In DNA, the CDR3 is TGCGCCAGCAGCTTGGCAGGGGACGACGGGGAGCTGTTTTTT. Full variable domain (remainder filled in from reference TRBV5-1 and TRBJ2-2): KAGVTQTPRYLIKTRGQQVTLSCSPISGHRSVSWYQQTPGQGLQFLFEYFSETQRNKGNFPGRFSGRQFSNSRSEMNVSTLELGDSALYLCASSLAGDDGELFFGEGSRLTVL.

This chain links TRBV7-9 with TRBJ1-2; no definite D call. Germline CDR1 and CDR2: SEHNR and FQNEAQ (reference sequence). Trimming removed 1 base from V and 8 bases from J, with 17 bases in between. The CDR3 sequence is 15 residues long. The CDR3 loop is CASSLGQPLLLGYTF. The DNA for the CDR3 is TGTGCCAGCAGCTTAGGCCAGCCGCTCCTTTTGGGCTACACCTTC.

The gene calls are TRBV6-1 and TRBJ1-5, with D tentatively TRBD1 (5 bases). This CDR3 comprises 15 residues. V shed 2 bases and J shed 1 base, with 9 bases lying between them. Germline V gives CDR1 MNHNS, CDR2 SASEGT. Here the CDR3 DNA reads TGTGCCAGCAGTGAAAGGGGAGTGAGCAATCAGCCCCAGCATTTT. This encodes CASSERGVSNQPQHF.

This rearrangement joins TRBV11-1 to TRBJ1-2; D remains unclear. Germline values: CDR1 SGHAT, CDR2 FQDESV (reference sequence). V was pared by 5 bases and J by 5 bases, with 9 bases between. The CDR3 contains 12 residues. The CDR3 loop reads CASSQAGYGYTF. CDR3 sequence (DNA): TGTGCCAGCAGCCAGGCGGGTTATGGCTACACCTTC.

The rearrangement joins TRBV3-1 (or the pseudogene TRBV3-2) to TRBJ1-2; the D gene is possibly TRBD1 (6 bases). This CDR3 contains 13 residues. The germline gives CDR1 LGHDT, CDR2 YNNKEL (reference sequence). V gave up 2 bases and J gave up 6 bases, with 10 bases separating them. The CDR3 reads CASSQLQGNGYTF. Here the CDR3 DNA reads TGTGCCAGCAGCCAACTCCAGGGGAATGGCTACACCTTC.

In regard to this clone: Germline and junction disagree at one end, which may indicate a read error. The rearrangement links TRBV6-6 to TRBJ1-1, with a tentative D call TRBD1 (5 bases). CDR3 size: 14 residues. Germline-derived CDR1 and CDR2 are MNHNY and SVGAGI (reference sequence). CDR3 bases: TGTGCCAGCACTTCGGTCCCAGGGAACGCTGAAGCTTTCTTT. Its protein is CASTSVPGNAEAFF.

The chain uses TRBV7-2 and TRBJ1-3; D gene ambiguous. V dropped 0 bases and J dropped 4 bases, with 4 bases sitting between them. CDR1 SGHTA and CDR2 FQGNSA come from the germline V gene. The CDR3 is 13 residues long. This CDR3 is CASSLATGNTIYF. The CDR3 nucleotides read TGTGCCAGCAGCTTAGCAACCGGAAACACCATATATTTT.

This rearrangement joins TRBV9 to TRBJ1-2; 9 positions match TRBD1. Germline V gene lookup returns CDR1 SGDLS and CDR2 YYNGEE. The CDR3 is 14 residues long. The ends lost 6 bases at V and 6 bases at J; junction bases unmatched: 9. DNA for the CDR3: TGTGCCAGCACCGGGACCGGGACAGGGAATGGCTACACCTTC. Translating gives CASTGTGTGNGYTF.

The gene calls are TRBV27 and TRBJ1-2; D perhaps matches TRBD1 (5 bases). Germline V gives CDR1 MNHEY, CDR2 SMNVEV (reference sequence). V shed 3 bases and J shed 2 bases, with 19 bases lying between them. CDR3 size: 17 residues. The CDR3 DNA sequence: TGTGCCAGCAGTTTCCAAAATAGGGGACGCTGGAACTATGGCTACACCTTC. It translates to CASSFQNRGRWNYGYTF.

This chain connects TRBV27 to TRBJ2-7, with 10 positions matching TRBD2. This CDR3 has 17 residues. In germline, CDR1 is MNHEY, CDR2 SMNVEV (reference sequence). Unmatched junction bases numbered 8, after V lost 3 bases and J lost 0 bases. CDR3 DNA sequence: TGTGCCAGCAGTTTGAGGATTAGCGGGGGGCACTCCTACGAGCAGTACTTC. Residues: CASSLRISGGHSYEQYF.

V and J are TRBV3-1 (or the pseudogene TRBV3-2) and TRBJ2-5; no definite D call. The V and J ends lost 0 bases and 5 bases respectively, with 4 bases between them. The CDR3 runs 12 residues. Germline assignment: CDR1 LGHDT and CDR2 YNNKEL (reference sequence). CDR3 coding DNA: TGTGCCAGCAGCCAAGAGGAGGAGACCCAGTACTTC. Residues: CASSQEEETQYF.

The rearrangement joins TRBV2 to TRBJ1-3, with TRBD1 as a possible D gene (5 bases). Germline-derived CDR1 and CDR2 are SNHLY and FYNNEI. CDR3 length: 15 residues. V lost 4 bases and J lost 7, with 17 bases in between. DNA of the CDR3: TGTGCCAGCAGTGTTGCGGACGGACAAGGCAACACCATATATTTT. Its protein product is CASSVADGQGNTIYF.

This clone has only a few counts. The chain has TRBV12-1 and TRBJ2-4; TRBD1 is the table's D call and was not checked against the DNA. TRBV12-1 is noted as a pseudogene. The CDR3 consists of 15 residues. The DNA for the CDR3 is TGTGCCAGCAGCGCAAACAGGGGAGCCAAAAACATTCAGTACTTC. It specifies CASSANRGAKNIQYF.

The rearrangement joins TRBV7-9 to TRBJ1-1, with D possibly matching TRBD1 (6 bases). V shed 8 bases and J shed 8 bases, with 15 bases lying between them. The CDR3 is 12 residues long. Germline values: CDR1 SEHNR, CDR2 FQNEAQ (reference sequence). The CDR3 nucleotides read TGTGCCAGCGTAGCGGGGGCAGGGGAAGCTTTCTTT. It yields the protein CASVAGAGEAFF.

Regarding this clone: One end of the junction varies from germline; a read error may be responsible. The V and J genes are TRBV23-1 and TRBJ2-1, with TRBD1 identical over 11 bases. TRBV23-1 is sorted into the ORF group, with uncertain function. The CDR3 runs 20 residues. The CDR3 coding sequence is TGCGCCAGCACTCAAGGACAGGGGGCATCCCGTCACACCTCCTACAATGAGCAGTTCTTC. Its translation is CASTQGQGASRHTSYNEQFF.

This chain joins TRBV7-9 and TRBJ1-1; D is ambiguous. Deletions cut 5 bases from V and 1 base from J, with 14 bases between. Germline lookup yields CDR1 SEHNR and CDR2 FQNEAQ (reference sequence). The CDR3 extends over 15 amino acids. The CDR3: CASSPPNYRNTEAFF. CDR3 sequence (DNA): TGTGCCAGCAGCCCCCCGAATTATAGGAACACTGAAGCTTTCTTT. Full variable domain (missing parts from reference TRBV7-9 and TRBJ1-1): DTGVSQNPRHKITKRGQNVTFRCDPISEHNRLYWYRQTLGQGPEFLTYFQNEAQLEKSRLLSDRFSAERPKGSFSTLEIQRTEQGDSAMYLCASSPPNYRNTEAFFGQGTRLTVV.

The rearrangement uses TRBV20-1 and TRBJ1-1, with D possibly TRBD1 on 6 matching bases. Germline V gives CDR1 DFQATT, CDR2 SNEGSKA (reference sequence). The CDR3 sequence is 11 residues long. Trimming stripped 6 bases from V and 4 bases from J, with 9 bases between. The CDR3 region has the DNA TGCAGTGCACAGGGAAGCACTGAAGCTTTCTTT. The encoded protein is CSAQGSTEAFF.

The chain combines TRBV5-1 with TRBJ2-5; 8 bases are shared with TRBD2. Trimming removed 2 bases from V and 0 bases from J; junction bases left unmatched: 6. There are 16 residues in the CDR3. Germline lookup yields CDR1 SGHRS and CDR2 YFSETQ. The CDR3 reads CASSFGAGAYQETQYF. For the CDR3, the DNA is TGCGCCAGCAGCTTTGGAGCGGGGGCGTACCAAGAGACCCAGTACTTC.

The J gene is TRBJ2-1, the V gene TRBV4-3; 12 bases line up with TRBD2. This CDR3 has 19 residues. V lost 4 bases to trimming and J lost 6 bases; unmatched junction nucleotides: 16. Looked up from germline, CDR1 is LGHNA and CDR2 is YSLEER. CDR3 in DNA: TGCGCCAGCAGCCGCCCGTCAATCCGGACTAGCGGGGCGGGCAATGAGCAGTTCTTC. Amino acids: CASSRPSIRTSGAGNEQFF.

The CDR3 here is CASQGPSTEAFF. CDR3 sequence (DNA): TGTGCCAGCCAGGGACCCAGCACTGAAGCTTTCTTT. The V and J genes are TRBV2 and TRBJ1-1, with D possibly matching TRBD1 (5 bases). Trimming pared 8 bases from V and 4 bases from J, leaving 11 bases between. The CDR3 spans 12 residues. The V gene's germline CDR1 is SNHLY and CDR2 FYNNEI.

The chain combines TRBV6-5 with TRBJ1-6, with TRBD1 matching over 9 bases. Germline lookup yields CDR1 MNHEY and CDR2 SVGAGI. The CDR3 covers 13 residues. After removal of 6 bases from V and 7 bases from J, the junction contained 1 base not matched to a gene. The CDR3 spells CASRGQGNSPLHF. The CDR3 DNA follows: TGTGCCAGCAGGGGACAGGGAAATTCACCCCTCCACTTT.

The chain employs TRBV7-8 and TRBJ2-1; D may correspond to TRBD1 or TRBD2 (6 bases each). The V gene lost 1 base and the J gene lost 0 bases, with 13 bases spanning the gap. The CDR3 length is 17 residues. CDR1 is SGHVS, CDR2 FQNEAQ, per germline. The chain's CDR3 is CASSLGGRGNSYNEQFF. The DNA of the CDR3 is TGTGCCAGCAGCTTAGGGGGGCGGGGCAACTCCTACAATGAGCAGTTCTTC.

This clone has only a few counts. The chain recombines TRBV7-8 with TRBJ1-2; no firm D call. Per germline, CDR1 SGHVS and CDR2 FQNEAQ. With 0 bases removed from V and 5 bases from J, the gap between germline ends came to 13 bases. The CDR3 length is 15 residues. The CDR3 nucleotides are TGTGCCAGCAGCTTAGCCCACAGCCTGGGGTATGGCTACACCTTC. Its translation is CASSLAHSLGYGYTF.

The rearrangement uses TRBV2 and TRBJ1-1; D not certain. This CDR3 contains 14 residues. The V end was cut by 5 bases, the J end by 1 base, with 11 bases between. CDR1 and CDR2 (germline): SNHLY, FYNNEI. In DNA, the CDR3 is TGTGCCAGCAGTTACACCAGGCCGAACACTGAAGCTTTCTTT. This sequence encodes CASSYTRPNTEAFF.

This chain uses TRBV2 with TRBJ2-2, with 8 bases identical to TRBD1. There are 16 residues in the CDR3. Germline V gene lookup returns CDR1 SNHLY and CDR2 FYNNEI. With V trimmed by 7 bases and J by 4 bases, 11 bases remained unmatched. Here the CDR3 reads CASNGQGSESTGELFF. In DNA, the CDR3 is TGTGCCAGCAATGGACAGGGATCGGAGAGCACCGGGGAGCTGTTTTTT. Looking up the rest from reference TRBV2 and TRBJ2-2 gives the full variable domain: EPEVTQTPSHQVTQMGQEVILRCVPISNHLYFYWYRQILGQKVEFLVSFYNNEISEKSEIFDDQFSVERPDGSNFTLKIRSTKLEDSAMYFCASNGQGSESTGELFFGEGSRLTVL.

This sequence joins TRBV30 and TRBJ1-1; D call uncertain. The V gene lost 1 base and the J gene lost 5 bases, with 5 bases spanning the gap. The germline CDR1 and CDR2 sequences are GTSNPN and SVGIG (reference sequence). This CDR3 is 11 amino acids long. The CDR3 coding sequence is TGTGCCTGGAGTGGGAGGACTGAAGCTTTCTTT. This sequence encodes CAWSGRTEAFF.

V gene TRBV11-2 combines with J gene TRBJ1-5; D remains unclear. Germline lookup yields CDR1 SGHAT and CDR2 FQNNGV. Trimming removed 5 bases from V and 0 bases from J, with 8 bases in between. CDR3 length: 14 amino acids. The CDR3 bases are TGTGCCAGCAGCCGGGAGTATAGCAATCAGCCCCAGCATTTT. Protein: CASSREYSNQPQHF.